The 6 T cell receptor beta chains given below trace back to one sample, sequenced in a study of beta chain features in type 1 diabetes. Study-level points and caveats: Type 1 diabetes patients showed a moderate but significant shortening of TCRB CDR3s in all four CD4+ subsets.

Which antigens these TCRs recognize remains unknown. Every bit of the isolated RNA underwent reverse transcription, so sequencing read expressed TCRB transcripts. Sequencing was performed with immunoSEQ multiplex PCR; in TCRdb, only in-frame clones are kept and a portion is missing. The sample holds more than 550,000 clones, about 14% seen once. The sample taken for sequencing was naive CD4+ T cells from blood. The receptors shown here come from a man younger than 35 with type 1 diabetes.

The chain has TRBV27 and TRBJ2-7; 9 nucleotides agree with TRBD1. Germline V gives CDR1 MNHEY, CDR2 SMNVEV (reference sequence). V shed 6 bases and J 7 bases; nucleotides not matched to a gene: 13. This CDR3 contains 15 residues. This chain's CDR3 is CASSPRGDRVGEQYF. In DNA form, the CDR3 reads TGTGCCAGCAGCCCTCGCGGGGACAGGGTGGGGGAGCAGTACTTC.

The CDR3 protein is CASRPGTGAYNEQFF. The CDR3 DNA follows: TGTGCCAGCAGACCCGGGACAGGAGCATACAATGAGCAGTTCTTC. This sequence joins TRBV6-5 and TRBJ2-1; 8 bases agree with TRBD1. The CDR3 runs 15 residues. V gave up 6 bases and J gave up 4 bases; unmatched junction bases: 8. Germline CDR1 is MNHEY and CDR2 is SVGAGI.

In this sample, this clone turned up a few times. CDR3 loop: CATSSPGGLVVGGDEQFF. The CDR3 coding sequence is TGTGCCACCAGCTCCCCAGGAGGCCTAGTCGTCGGCGGCGATGAGCAGTTCTTC. The chain couples TRBV15 to TRBJ2-1, with D perhaps TRBD2 (5 bases). The CDR3 spans 18 residues. V lost 5 bases, J lost 8 bases, and 28 bases lay in between. Germline V lookup: CDR1 LNHNV, CDR2 YYDKDF (reference sequence). The whole variable domain, remainder taken from reference TRBV15 and TRBJ2-1, is DAMVIQNPRYQVTQFGKPVTLSCSQTLNHNVMYWYQQKSSQAPKLLFHYYDKDFNNEADTPDNFQSRRPNTSFCFLDIRSPGLGDTAMYLCATSSPGGLVVGGDEQFFGPGTRLTVL.

CDR3: CAWTTGLATTDTQYF. CDR3 nucleotide sequence: TGTGCCTGGACCACCGGACTAGCGACCACAGATACGCAGTATTTT. This chain connects TRBV30 to TRBJ2-3, with 9 bases fitting TRBD2. V trimming: 4 bases; J trimming: 2 bases; junction bases outside the gene matches: 7. Germline CDR1 reads GTSNPN; CDR2 reads SVGIG (reference sequence). The CDR3 contains 15 residues.

J is TRBJ1-5 and V is TRBV10-3, with a possible D match to TRBD1 (5 bases). Germline assignment: CDR1 ENHRY and CDR2 SYGVKD. The CDR3 has 15 residues. Trimming cost V 9 bases and J 0 bases, with 15 bases left between them. CDR3 nucleotides: TGTGCCATGTCAGCTGAGGGACTTAGCAATCAGCCCCAGCATTTT. Translation: CAMSAEGLSNQPQHF.

The chain couples TRBV28 to TRBJ2-1; D might be TRBD2 (5 bases). The V end was cut by 6 bases, the J end by 1 base, with 19 bases between. Germline V CDR1 and CDR2: MDHEN, SYDVKM. This CDR3 contains 17 residues. The CDR3 region is CASRHRLRQRSYNEQFF. CDR3 bases: TGTGCCAGCAGGCACAGACTCCGCCAGCGGTCCTACAATGAGCAGTTCTTC.